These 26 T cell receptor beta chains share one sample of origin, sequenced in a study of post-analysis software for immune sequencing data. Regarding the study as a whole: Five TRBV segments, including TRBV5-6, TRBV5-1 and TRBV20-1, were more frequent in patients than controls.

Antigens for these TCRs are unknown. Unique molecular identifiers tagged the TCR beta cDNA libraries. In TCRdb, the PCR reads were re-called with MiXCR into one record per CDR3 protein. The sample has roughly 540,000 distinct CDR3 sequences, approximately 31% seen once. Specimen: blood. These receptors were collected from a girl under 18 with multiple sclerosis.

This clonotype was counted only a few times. In DNA form, the CDR3 reads TGTGCCAGCAGCTTAGAATCAAACAGGGGGCTCTATGGCTACACCTTC. Protein sequence: CASSLESNRGLYGYTF. V is TRBV7-8 and J is TRBJ1-2; TRBD1 agrees at 9 bases. CDR1 and CDR2 (germline): SGHVS, FQNEAQ. V shed 1 base and J 4 bases; nucleotides not matched to a gene: 7. This CDR3 has 16 amino acids.

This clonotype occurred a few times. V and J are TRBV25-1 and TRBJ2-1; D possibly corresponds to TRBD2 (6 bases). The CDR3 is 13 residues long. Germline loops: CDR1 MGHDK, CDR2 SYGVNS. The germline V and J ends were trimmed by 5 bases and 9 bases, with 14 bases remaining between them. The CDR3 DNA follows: TGTGCCAGCAGTTGGGCAGTCGGGAGTGAGCAGTTCTTC. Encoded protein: CASSWAVGSEQFF.

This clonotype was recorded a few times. The DNA for the CDR3 is TGCAGTGCTAGAGATGAGGGGACCCCCTACGAGCAGTACTTC. Protein product: CSARDEGTPYEQYF. J is TRBJ2-7 and V is TRBV20-1, with D perhaps TRBD1 or TRBD2 (5 bases each). Between the trimmed V and J ends, which lost 0 bases and 2 bases, there was a span of 11 bases. The CDR3 spans 14 residues. Per the germline V gene, CDR1 is DFQATT and CDR2 is SNEGSKA (reference sequence).

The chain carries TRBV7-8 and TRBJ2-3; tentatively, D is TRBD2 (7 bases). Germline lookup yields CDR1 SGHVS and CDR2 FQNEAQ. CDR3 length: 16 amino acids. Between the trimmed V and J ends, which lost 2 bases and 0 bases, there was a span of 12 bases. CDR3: CASSLFGGASTDTQYF. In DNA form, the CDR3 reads TGTGCCAGCAGCTTATTTGGGGGGGCTAGCACAGATACGCAGTATTTT.

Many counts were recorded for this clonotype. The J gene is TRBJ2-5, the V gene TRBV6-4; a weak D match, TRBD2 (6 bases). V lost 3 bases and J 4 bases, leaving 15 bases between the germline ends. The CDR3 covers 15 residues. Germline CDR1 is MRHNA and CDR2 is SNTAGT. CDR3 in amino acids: CASSEFGGSTETQYF. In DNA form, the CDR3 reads TGTGCCAGCAGTGAGTTCGGGGGTAGTACAGAGACCCAGTACTTC.

The CDR3 sequence: CASSFLAGQGNSPLHF. In nucleotides, the CDR3 is TGTGCCAGCAGCTTCCTCGCTGGACAGGGGAATTCACCCCTCCACTTT. V gene TRBV7-2 combines with J gene TRBJ1-6; 9 bases align to TRBD1. Trimming at V came to 3 bases and at J to 7 bases, leaving 7 bases not matched to a gene. Per the germline V gene, CDR1 is SGHTA and CDR2 is FQGNSA. The CDR3 spans 16 residues.

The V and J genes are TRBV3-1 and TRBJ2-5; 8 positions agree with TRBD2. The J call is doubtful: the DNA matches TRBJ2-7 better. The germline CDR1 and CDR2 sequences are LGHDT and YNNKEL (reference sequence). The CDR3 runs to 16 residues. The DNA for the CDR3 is TGTGCCAGCAGCCCCCGCCCGGCGGGGGGATCCTACGAGCAGTACTTC. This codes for CASSPRPAGGSYEQYF.

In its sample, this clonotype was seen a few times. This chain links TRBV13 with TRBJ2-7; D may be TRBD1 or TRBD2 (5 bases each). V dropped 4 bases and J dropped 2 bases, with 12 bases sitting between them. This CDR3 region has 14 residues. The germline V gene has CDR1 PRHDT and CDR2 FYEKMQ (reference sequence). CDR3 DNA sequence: TGTGCCAGCAGCTCCCCCGGGACCCCCTACGAGCAGTACTTC. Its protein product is CASSSPGTPYEQYF.

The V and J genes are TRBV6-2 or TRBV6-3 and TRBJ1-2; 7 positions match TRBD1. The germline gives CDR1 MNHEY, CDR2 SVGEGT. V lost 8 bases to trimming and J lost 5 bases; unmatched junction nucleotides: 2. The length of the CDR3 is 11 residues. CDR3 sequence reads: CASGQAYGYTF. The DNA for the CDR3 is TGTGCCAGCGGACAGGCGTATGGCTACACCTTC.

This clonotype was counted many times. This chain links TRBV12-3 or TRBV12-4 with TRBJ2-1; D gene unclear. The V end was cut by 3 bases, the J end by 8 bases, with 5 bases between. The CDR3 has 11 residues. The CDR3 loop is CASSFGDEQFF. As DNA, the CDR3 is TGTGCCAGCAGTTTCGGTGATGAGCAGTTCTTC.

The CDR3 nucleotides read TGTGCCAGCAGCGCGCTACACCCAGGGACCCAAGAGACCCAGTACTTC. Translating it yields CASSALHPGTQETQYF. This chain joins TRBV21-1 and TRBJ2-5; TRBD2 reflects the table's D call only, with no check against the DNA. TRBV21-1 is marked as a pseudogene. The CDR3 contains 16 residues.

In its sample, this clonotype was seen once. CDR3 in amino acids: CASSPLGAGAPDTQYF. As DNA, the CDR3 is TGTGCCAGCAGCCCGCTCGGGGCGGGGGCACCAGATACGCAGTATTTT. This chain connects TRBV7-9 to TRBJ2-3; tentatively, D is TRBD2 (7 bases). The V gene lost 5 bases and the J gene lost 4 bases, with 19 bases spanning the gap. The CDR3 has 16 amino acids. Looked up from germline, CDR1 is SEHNR and CDR2 is FQNEAQ (reference sequence).

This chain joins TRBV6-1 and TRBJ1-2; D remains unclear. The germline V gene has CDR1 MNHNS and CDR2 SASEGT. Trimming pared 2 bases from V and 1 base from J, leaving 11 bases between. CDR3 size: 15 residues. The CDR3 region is CASSEMADSNYGYTF. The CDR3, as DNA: TGTGCCAGCAGTGAAATGGCAGATAGTAACTATGGCTACACCTTC.

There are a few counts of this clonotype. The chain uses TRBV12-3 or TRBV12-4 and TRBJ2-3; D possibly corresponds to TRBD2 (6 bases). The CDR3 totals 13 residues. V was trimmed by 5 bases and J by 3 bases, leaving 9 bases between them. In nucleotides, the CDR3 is TGTGCCAGCAGTCGGGAGTTTACAGATACGCAGTATTTT. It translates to CASSREFTDTQYF.

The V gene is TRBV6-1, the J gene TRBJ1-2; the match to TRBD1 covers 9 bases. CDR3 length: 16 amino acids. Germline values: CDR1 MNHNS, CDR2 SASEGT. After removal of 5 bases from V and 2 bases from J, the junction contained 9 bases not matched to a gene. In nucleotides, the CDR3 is TGTGCCAGCAGTAAATTACAGGGGGCCCCAAACTATGGCTACACCTTC. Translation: CASSKLQGAPNYGYTF.

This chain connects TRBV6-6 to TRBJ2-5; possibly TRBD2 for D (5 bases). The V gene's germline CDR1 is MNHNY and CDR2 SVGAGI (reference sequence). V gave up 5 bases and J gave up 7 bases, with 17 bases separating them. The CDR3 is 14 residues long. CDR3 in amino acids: CASSIPLEVGTQYF. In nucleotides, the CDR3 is TGTGCCAGCAGTATCCCACTAGAAGTCGGGACCCAGTACTTC.

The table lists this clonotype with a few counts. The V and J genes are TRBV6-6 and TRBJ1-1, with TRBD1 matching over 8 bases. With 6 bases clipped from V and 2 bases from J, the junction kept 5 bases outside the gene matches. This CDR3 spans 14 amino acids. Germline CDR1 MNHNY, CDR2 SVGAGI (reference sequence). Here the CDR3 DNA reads TGTGCCAGCAGAATCGACAGGGGAAACACTGAAGCTTTCTTT. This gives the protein CASRIDRGNTEAFF.

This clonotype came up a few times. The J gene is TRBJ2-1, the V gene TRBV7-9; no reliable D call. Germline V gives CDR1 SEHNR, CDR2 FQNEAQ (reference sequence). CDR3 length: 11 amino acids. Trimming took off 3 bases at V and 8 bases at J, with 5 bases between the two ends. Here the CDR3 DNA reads TGTGCCAGCAGCTTTAACGATGAGCAGTTCTTC. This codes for CASSFNDEQFF. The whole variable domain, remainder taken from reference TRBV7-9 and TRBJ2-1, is DTGVSQNPRHKITKRGQNVTFRCDPISEHNRLYWYRQTLGQGPEFLTYFQNEAQLEKSRLLSDRFSAERPKGSFSTLEIQRTEQGDSAMYLCASSFNDEQFFGPGTRLTVL.

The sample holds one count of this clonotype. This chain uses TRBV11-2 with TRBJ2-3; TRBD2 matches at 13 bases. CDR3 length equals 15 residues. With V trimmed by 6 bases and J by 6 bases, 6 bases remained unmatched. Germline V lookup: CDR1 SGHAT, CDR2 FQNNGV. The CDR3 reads CASRALAGGDDTQYF. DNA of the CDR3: TGTGCCAGCAGGGCACTAGCGGGGGGGGATGATACGCAGTATTTT.

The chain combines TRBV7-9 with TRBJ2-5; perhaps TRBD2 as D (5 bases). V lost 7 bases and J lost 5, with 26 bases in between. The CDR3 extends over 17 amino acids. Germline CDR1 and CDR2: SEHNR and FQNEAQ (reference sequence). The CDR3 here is CASTVGYGEPGMETQYF. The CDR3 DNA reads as TGTGCCAGCACCGTTGGGTATGGGGAGCCCGGGATGGAGACCCAGTACTTC.

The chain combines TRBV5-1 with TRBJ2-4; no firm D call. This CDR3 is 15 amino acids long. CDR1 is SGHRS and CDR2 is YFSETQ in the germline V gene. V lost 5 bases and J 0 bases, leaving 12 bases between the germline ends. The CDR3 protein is CASRGLRGAKNIQYF. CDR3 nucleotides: TGCGCCAGCAGGGGTCTTCGCGGAGCCAAAAACATTCAGTACTTC.

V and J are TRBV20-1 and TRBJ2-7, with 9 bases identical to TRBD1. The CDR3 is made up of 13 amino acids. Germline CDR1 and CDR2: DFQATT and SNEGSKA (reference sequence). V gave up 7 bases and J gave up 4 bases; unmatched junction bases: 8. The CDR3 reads CSGDRGGFYEQYF. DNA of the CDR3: TGCAGTGGCGACAGGGGGGGATTTTACGAGCAGTACTTC.

The CDR3 protein is CASSEEGWNTEAFF. In nucleotides, the CDR3 is TGTGCCAGCAGTGAAGAAGGGTGGAACACTGAAGCTTTCTTT. The chain employs TRBV6-1 and TRBJ1-1, with D hard to call. From germline, CDR1 is MNHNS and CDR2 SASEGT. CDR3 length: 14 amino acids. Trimming took 1 base from V and 1 from J, leaving 7 bases between them.

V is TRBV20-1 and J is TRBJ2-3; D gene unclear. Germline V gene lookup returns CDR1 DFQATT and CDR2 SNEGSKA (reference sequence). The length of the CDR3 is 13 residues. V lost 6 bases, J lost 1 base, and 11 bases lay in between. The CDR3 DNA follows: TGCAGTGCCCCCCTGGCCCGCACAGATACGCAGTATTTT. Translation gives CSAPLARTDTQYF.

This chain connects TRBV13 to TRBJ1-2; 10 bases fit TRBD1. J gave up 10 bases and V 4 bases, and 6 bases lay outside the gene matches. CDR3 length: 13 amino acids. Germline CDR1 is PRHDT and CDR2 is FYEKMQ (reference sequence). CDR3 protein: CASSSLGQGPYTF. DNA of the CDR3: TGTGCCAGCAGCTCTCTGGGACAGGGGCCCTACACCTTC.

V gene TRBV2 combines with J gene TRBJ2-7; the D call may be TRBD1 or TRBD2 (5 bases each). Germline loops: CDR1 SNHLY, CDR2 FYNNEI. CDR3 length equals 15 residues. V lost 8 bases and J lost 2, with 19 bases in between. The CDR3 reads CASRGTAPGTYEQYF. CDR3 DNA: TGTGCCAGCCGGGGCACGGCCCCAGGAACCTACGAGCAGTACTTC.